This T cell receptor (beta chain) was found in a study of high-grade serous ovarian cancer treatment subgroups. Only in-frame clones appear in the TCRdb table, and some are missing; sequencing was by immunoSEQ multiplex PCR. The sample shows several thousand clones, around 69% of them seen only once. V gave up 4 bases and J gave up 1 base; unmatched junction bases: 6. Germline CDR1 reads MNHEY; CDR2 reads SMNVEV (reference sequence). The CDR3 is 15 residues long. Tumor samples were obtained before definitive surgery or chemotherapy. The rearrangement joins TRBV27 to TRBJ1-1; 7 bases line up with TRBD1. Sequencing input: tumor tissue. The TCR was taken from a human donor with high-grade serous ovarian cancer. The CDR3: CASSSWDRKNTEAFF. CDR3 in DNA: TGTGCCAGCAGTTCATGGGACAGAAAGAACACTGAAGCTTTCTTT.